The 23 T cell receptor beta chains presented below share a single source sample, sequenced in a study of shared clonotypes between healthy human individuals (TCRdb year 2020). The library was produced with the immunoSEQ multiplex PCR assay. This immuneACCESS table, as held by TCRdb, lists in-frame sequences with V and J called but not all clones. Of the missing ones, under half trace to an unresolved V gene in checked studies; the others have no known cause. For this sample there are some 1 million clones; roughly 80% appear just once. The top ten clones comprise 1.4% of the sample. Sequencing was performed on memory CD4+ T cells sorted from blood. The cell subset or site label here, explained by the study, means: CD45RA-negative fraction. The receptor set was obtained from a man between 18 and 29 years old in good health.

DNA for the CDR3: TGTGCCAGCAGCTTAGGTGAAATCTACAATGAGCAGTTCTTC. Translating it yields CASSLGEIYNEQFF. The gene calls are TRBV7-2 and TRBJ2-1; no definite D call. Trimming stripped 1 base from V and 3 bases from J, with 7 bases between. Germline V gene data show CDR1 as SGHTA and CDR2 as FQGNSA. The CDR3 extends over 14 amino acids.

This chain links TRBV5-5 with TRBJ1-5; 9 positions agree with TRBD1. The CDR3 is made up of 15 amino acids. In germline, CDR1 is SGHKS, CDR2 YYEKEE (reference sequence). Germline trimming cut 2 bases from V and 5 bases from J; bases unmatched to any gene: 5. The CDR3 protein is CASSFSGTGYQPQHF. Here the CDR3 DNA reads TGTGCCAGCAGCTTCTCCGGGACAGGGTATCAGCCCCAGCATTTT.

The V and J genes are TRBV30 and TRBJ2-5, with TRBD1 identical over 8 bases. The CDR3 covers 15 residues. Germline values: CDR1 GTSNPN, CDR2 SVGIG (reference sequence). V shed 0 bases, J shed 5 bases, and the junction held 8 bases outside the gene matches. CDR3 amino acids: CAWSVRQGIGETQYF. CDR3 bases: TGTGCCTGGAGTGTACGACAGGGGATAGGGGAGACCCAGTACTTC.

The J gene is TRBJ1-5, the V gene TRBV6-6; D ambiguous. The CDR3 extends over 13 amino acids. Germline CDR1 reads MNHNY; CDR2 reads SVGAGI (reference sequence). The V end lost 0 bases, the J end lost 8 bases, and 8 bases lay between the germline ends. In nucleotides, the CDR3 is TGTGCCAGCAGTTACTCACTGTTGGAGCCCCAGCATTTT. As protein: CASSYSLLEPQHF.

Only a few counts were recorded for this clone. This rearrangement joins TRBV19 to TRBJ1-1; 7 bases line up with TRBD1. Trimming removed 10 bases from V and 4 bases from J; junction bases left unmatched: 9. This CDR3 is 13 amino acids long. The germline V gene has CDR1 LNHDA and CDR2 SQIVND (reference sequence). The CDR3: CANPTGQFTEAFF. The DNA of the CDR3 is TGTGCCAATCCTACGGGACAGTTCACTGAAGCTTTCTTT. Looking up the rest from reference TRBV19 and TRBJ1-1 gives the full variable domain: DGGITQSPKYLFRKEGQNVTLSCEQNLNHDAMYWYRQDPGQGLRLIYYSQIVNDFQKGDIAEGYSVSREKKESFPLTVTSAQKNPTAFYLCANPTGQFTEAFFGQGTRLTVV.

This clone occurred once. The gene calls are TRBV5-8 and TRBJ1-5, with D possibly TRBD1 on 6 matching bases. The CDR3 has 14 amino acids. V shed 1 base and J shed 6 bases, with 11 bases lying between them. Germline CDR1 and CDR2: SGHTS and YDEGEE. This CDR3 reads CASSLMGAGQPQHF. CDR3 DNA: TGTGCCAGCAGCTTGATGGGGGCGGGTCAGCCCCAGCATTTT.

The chain carries TRBV30 and TRBJ1-6; D possibly corresponds to TRBD1 (6 bases). Per the germline V gene, CDR1 is GTSNPN and CDR2 is SVGIG (reference sequence). This CDR3 comprises 20 residues. Trimming took off 2 bases at V and 4 bases at J, with 27 bases between the two ends. CDR3 amino acids: CAWSTRNTGSLGVYNSPLHF. DNA of the CDR3: TGTGCCTGGAGTACAAGGAACACAGGGTCATTAGGGGTGTATAATTCACCCCTCCACTTT.

This clone was counted many times. V usage is TRBV5-5 and J usage is TRBJ1-2; TRBD1 matches 8 bases. CDR3 length: 14 amino acids. The junction had 8 bases not matched to a gene; V was cut back by 2 bases and J by 8 bases. Germline V gives CDR1 SGHKS, CDR2 YYEKEE (reference sequence). CDR3 bases: TGTGCCAGCAGCTTCCCGGACAGGGTGGAGGGCTACACCTTC. Translated, it gives CASSFPDRVEGYTF.

This chain links TRBV19 with TRBJ2-1; 9 bases are a match to TRBD2. The CDR3 is made up of 16 amino acids. V was clipped by 3 bases and J by 3 bases; unmatched bases: 6. Germline V lookup: CDR1 LNHDA, CDR2 SQIVND (reference sequence). The CDR3 coding sequence is TGTGCCAGTAGTATGGGCGGGAGGGTCGGCTACAATGAGCAGTTCTTC. Amino acid sequence: CASSMGGRVGYNEQFF.

V usage is TRBV5-1 and J usage is TRBJ2-5, with D hard to call. Looked up from germline, CDR1 is SGHRS and CDR2 is YFSETQ. Trimming pared 5 bases from V and 4 bases from J, leaving 21 bases between. This CDR3 spans 16 amino acids. The CDR3 is CASRSVPLSGGETQYF. The CDR3 DNA sequence: TGCGCCAGCAGATCCGTCCCTCTCTCAGGTGGAGAGACCCAGTACTTC.

The rearrangement links TRBV5-1 to TRBJ1-2, with D possibly being TRBD1 (5 bases). The germline gives CDR1 SGHRS, CDR2 YFSETQ. Trimming removed 1 base at V and 3 bases at J, with 7 bases between. This CDR3 spans 13 amino acids. CDR3 amino acids: CASSLMGDYGYTF. In DNA, the CDR3 is TGCGCCAGCAGCTTGATGGGGGACTATGGCTACACCTTC.

The V call is TRBV27, the J call TRBJ2-5; a weak D match, TRBD1 (5 bases). The V and J ends lost 9 bases and 5 bases respectively, with 13 bases between them. This CDR3 spans 12 amino acids. Per germline, CDR1 MNHEY and CDR2 SMNVEV (reference sequence). This CDR3 is CASATVGETQYF. CDR3 DNA sequence: TGTGCCAGTGCGACAGTGGGGGAGACCCAGTACTTC.

V is TRBV25-1 and J is TRBJ1-4; D unclear. There are 12 residues in the CDR3. Germline V CDR1 and CDR2: MGHDK, SYGVNS. V shed 7 bases and J shed 1 base, with 4 bases lying between them. The CDR3 reads CASTGTNEKLFF. CDR3 bases: TGTGCCAGCACGGGAACTAATGAAAAACTGTTTTTT.

The chain recombines TRBV10-3 with TRBJ2-7; a weak D match, TRBD1 (6 bases). The V and J ends lost 2 bases and 5 bases respectively, with 13 bases between them. This CDR3 spans 14 amino acids. Germline CDR1 is ENHRY and CDR2 is SYGVKD. The CDR3 protein is CAISEGTGSDEQYF. The CDR3 coding sequence is TGTGCCATCAGTGAGGGCACAGGGTCAGACGAGCAGTACTTC.

This clone occurred once. The chain employs TRBV10-3 and TRBJ2-5; 10 bases line up with TRBD1. The V gene's germline CDR1 is ENHRY and CDR2 SYGVKD. CDR3 length equals 14 residues. The J segment lost 5 bases and the V segment lost 6 bases, leaving 6 bases of the junction unmatched. The CDR3 sequence is CAIRETGGTETQYF. The CDR3 nucleotides are TGTGCCATCAGGGAGACAGGGGGCACGGAGACCCAGTACTTC.

The V call is TRBV11-3, the J call TRBJ2-2; 12 bases map to TRBD2. CDR3 length equals 19 residues. Losses at the gene ends were 4 bases for V and 0 bases for J; bases not matched to a gene: 9. CDR1 SGHNT and CDR2 YENEEA come from the germline V gene. The CDR3: CASSSLTSGGSANTGELFF. The CDR3 DNA reads as TGTGCCAGCAGCTCCTTGACTAGCGGGGGCTCAGCGAACACCGGGGAGCTGTTTTTT.

V and J are TRBV6-1 and TRBJ1-1, with D perhaps TRBD1 (5 bases). The CDR3 spans 15 residues. Germline V CDR1 and CDR2: MNHNS, SASEGT. V was trimmed by 11 bases and J by 2 bases, leaving 21 bases between them. CDR3 nucleotide sequence: TGTGCCGGCACCAACCTCGGGACGTTAAACACTGAAGCTTTCTTT. Translating it yields CAGTNLGTLNTEAFF.

This clone was detected many times. This rearrangement joins TRBV4-3 to TRBJ2-5; 9 bases agree with TRBD1. Losses at the gene ends were 3 bases for V and 3 bases for J; bases not matched to a gene: 5. Germline CDR1 reads LGHNA; CDR2 reads YSLEER. The CDR3 is 15 amino acids. In DNA, the CDR3 is TGCGCCAGCAGCCACTCCGGGACAGGGAAAGAGACCCAGTACTTC. It specifies CASSHSGTGKETQYF.

The chain uses TRBV5-8 and TRBJ1-2; D not resolved. The CDR3 has 14 amino acids. CDR1 and CDR2 from the germline V gene are SGHTS and YDEGEE. Trimming pared 1 base from V and 7 bases from J, leaving 14 bases between. CDR3 sequence reads: CASSLYAGLSGYTF. CDR3 sequence (DNA): TGTGCCAGCAGCTTGTACGCGGGTCTCTCTGGCTACACCTTC.

Many counts were recorded for this clone. V usage is TRBV4-1 and J usage is TRBJ2-2; D possibly corresponds to TRBD2 (5 bases). Trimming stripped 8 bases from V and 5 bases from J, with 9 bases between. CDR1 MGHRA and CDR2 YSYEKL come from the germline V gene. This CDR3 contains 12 residues. Here the CDR3 DNA reads TGCGCCAGCGGGAGAATGACCGGGGAGCTGTTTTTT. Encoded protein: CASGRMTGELFF.

The chain combines TRBV6-6 with TRBJ2-1; D is unclear. Trimming took 6 bases from V and 7 from J, leaving 7 bases between them. CDR3 length: 11 amino acids. Germline V gene lookup returns CDR1 MNHNY and CDR2 SVGAGI (reference sequence). CDR3 sequence (DNA): TGTGCCAGCAGGATGGCGAATGAGCAGTTCTTC. This translates into CASRMANEQFF.

The V gene is TRBV19, the J gene TRBJ1-1; perhaps TRBD1 as D (6 bases). Germline CDR1 is LNHDA and CDR2 is SQIVND (reference sequence). Trimming removed 2 bases at V and 1 base at J, with 8 bases between. The CDR3 is 14 residues long. CDR3: CASSIPTGNTEAFF. In DNA form, the CDR3 reads TGTGCCAGTAGTATACCGACAGGGAACACTGAAGCTTTCTTT.

With regard to this clone: The same CDR3 is also encoded by other DNA sequences in this sample. The chain uses TRBV5-1 and TRBJ1-3; 7 nucleotides agree with TRBD1. J gave up 0 bases and V 0 bases, and 0 bases lay outside the gene matches. This CDR3 is 15 amino acids long. From germline, CDR1 is SGHRS and CDR2 YFSETQ. The DNA for the CDR3 is TGCGCCAGCAGCTTGGGGGACAGCTCTGGAAACACCATATATTTT. This gives the protein CASSLGDSSGNTIYF.